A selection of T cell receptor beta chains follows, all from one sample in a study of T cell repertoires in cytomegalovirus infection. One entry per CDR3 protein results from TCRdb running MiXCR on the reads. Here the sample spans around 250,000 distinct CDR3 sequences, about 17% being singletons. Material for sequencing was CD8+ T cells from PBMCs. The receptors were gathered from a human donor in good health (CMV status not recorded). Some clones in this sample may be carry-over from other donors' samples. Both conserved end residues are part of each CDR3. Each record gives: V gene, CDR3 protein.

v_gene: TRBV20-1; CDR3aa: CSAIPPAGTLYEQYF
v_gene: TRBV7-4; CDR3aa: CASSQNPNTEAFF
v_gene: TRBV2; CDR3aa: CASNPTGGSGETQYF
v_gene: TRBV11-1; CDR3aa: CASSLRGLANTGELFF
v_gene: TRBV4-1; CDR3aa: CASSHVTDYLADTQYF
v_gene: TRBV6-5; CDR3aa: CASSTTGAEAFF
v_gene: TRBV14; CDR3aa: CASSQWRAPNTEAFF
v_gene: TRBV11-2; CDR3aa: CASSPSPARRGNEQFF
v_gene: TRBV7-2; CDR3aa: CASRVTLAGELFF
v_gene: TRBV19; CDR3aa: CASTKGQNTEAFF
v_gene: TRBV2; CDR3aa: CASSGGRFPYNEQFF
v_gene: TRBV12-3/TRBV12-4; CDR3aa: CASRARDSNYGYTF
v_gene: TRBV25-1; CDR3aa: CASSLWGGHYNEQFF
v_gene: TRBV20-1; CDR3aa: CSASPDGGYEQYF
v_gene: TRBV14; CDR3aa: CASSQGARDTFYNEQFF
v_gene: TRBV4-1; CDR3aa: CASGNQETQYF
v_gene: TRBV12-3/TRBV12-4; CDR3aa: CASSSPGQGRPYNEQFF
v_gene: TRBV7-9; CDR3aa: CASSSAGLGAGELFF
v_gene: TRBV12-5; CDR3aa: CASGGDNANYGYTF
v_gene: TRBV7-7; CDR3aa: CASSQEPGLNSANEQLF
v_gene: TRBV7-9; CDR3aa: CASSSTGYEQYF
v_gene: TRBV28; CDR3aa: CASSLIPGPQSYEQYF
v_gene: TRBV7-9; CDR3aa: CASSTEGQDSNTGELFF
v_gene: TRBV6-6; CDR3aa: CASSYGGTPTYEQYF
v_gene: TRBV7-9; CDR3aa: CASSFRWGMDRVSYEQYF
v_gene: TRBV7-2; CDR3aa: CASSLTGVAVFTDTQYF